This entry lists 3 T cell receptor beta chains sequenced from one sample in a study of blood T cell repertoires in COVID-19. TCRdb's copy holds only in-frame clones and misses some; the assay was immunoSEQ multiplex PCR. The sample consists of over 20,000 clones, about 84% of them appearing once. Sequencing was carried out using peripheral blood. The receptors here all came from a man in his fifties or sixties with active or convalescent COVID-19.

The CDR3 sequence is CASSLDGRGQYF. CDR3 in DNA: TGTGCCAGCAGCTTAGATGGTCGGGGGCAGTATTTT. V usage is TRBV11-2 and J usage is TRBJ2-3; D might be TRBD2 (5 bases). The V end was cut by 0 bases, the J end by 11 bases, with 9 bases between. From germline, CDR1 is SGHAT and CDR2 FQNNGV. The CDR3 extends over 12 amino acids.

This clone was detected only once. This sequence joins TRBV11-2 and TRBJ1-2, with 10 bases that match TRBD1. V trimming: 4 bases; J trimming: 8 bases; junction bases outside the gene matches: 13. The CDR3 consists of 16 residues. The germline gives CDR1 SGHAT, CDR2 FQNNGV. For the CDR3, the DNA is TGTGCCAGCAGCTCCTTCCGGGGACAGGGGACTTGGGGCTACACCTTC. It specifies CASSSFRGQGTWGYTF. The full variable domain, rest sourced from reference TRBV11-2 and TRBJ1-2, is EAGVAQSPRYKIIEKRQSVAFWCNPISGHATLYWYQQILGQGPKLLIQFQNNGVVDDSQLPKDRFSAERLKGVDSTLKIQPAKLEDSAVYLCASSSFRGQGTWGYTFGSGTRLTVV.

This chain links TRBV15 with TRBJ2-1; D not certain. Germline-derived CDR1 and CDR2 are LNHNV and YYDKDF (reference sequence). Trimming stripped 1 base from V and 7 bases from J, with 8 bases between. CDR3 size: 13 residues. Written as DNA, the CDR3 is TGTGCCACCAGCAGAGTAGGCGGTAATGAGCAGTTCTTC. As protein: CATSRVGGNEQFF.